Sequencing of this TCR beta chain was carried out in a study of response to subunit inactivated influenza vaccine. Study-level results: Researchers suggested that each seasonal influenza vaccination recruits few new T cells.

Germline V lookup: CDR1 SGHTA, CDR2 FQGNSA. V was pared by 1 base and J by 7 bases, with 8 bases of the junction left unmatched. The CDR3 extends over 15 amino acids. This clonotype was observed many times. The antigen is undetermined. TCRdb reanalysed the RT-PCR reads using MiXCR and keeps one entry per CDR3 protein. Seen here are 500,000 to 650,000 distinct CDR3 sequences, 7.6% observed once, and the top ten hold 13%. The receptor was isolated from a man aged 50-75 years who received an inactivated influenza vaccine. The chain is built from TRBV7-2 and TRBJ2-7; 9 nucleotides line up with TRBD2. Specimen: PBMCs from blood, collected roughly 24 months after vaccination. The CDR3: CASSLVGGGAGEQYF. As DNA, the CDR3 is TGTGCCAGCAGCTTAGTTGGCGGGGGGGCGGGTGAGCAGTACTTC.